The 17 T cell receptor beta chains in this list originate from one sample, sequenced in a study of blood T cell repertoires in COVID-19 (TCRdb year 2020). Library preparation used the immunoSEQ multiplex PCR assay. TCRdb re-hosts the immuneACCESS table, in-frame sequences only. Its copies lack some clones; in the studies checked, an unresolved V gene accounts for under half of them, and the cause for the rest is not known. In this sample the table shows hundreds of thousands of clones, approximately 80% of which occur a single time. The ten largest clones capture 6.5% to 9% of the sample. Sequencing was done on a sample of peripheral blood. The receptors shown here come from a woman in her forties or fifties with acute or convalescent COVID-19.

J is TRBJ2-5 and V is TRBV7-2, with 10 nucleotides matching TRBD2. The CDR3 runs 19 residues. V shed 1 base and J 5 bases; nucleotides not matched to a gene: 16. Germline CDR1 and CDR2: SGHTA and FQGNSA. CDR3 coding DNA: TGTGCCAGCAGCTTAGTGTCGGGGAGCGGGGGGGCGTTCCAGGAGACCCAGTACTTC. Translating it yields CASSLVSGSGGAFQETQYF. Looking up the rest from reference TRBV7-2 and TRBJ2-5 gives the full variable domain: GAGVSQSPSNKVTEKGKDVELRCDPISGHTALYWYRQSLGQGLEFLIYFQGNSAPDKSGLPSDRFSAERTGGSVSTLTIQRTQQEDSAVYLCASSLVSGSGGAFQETQYFGPGTRLLVL.

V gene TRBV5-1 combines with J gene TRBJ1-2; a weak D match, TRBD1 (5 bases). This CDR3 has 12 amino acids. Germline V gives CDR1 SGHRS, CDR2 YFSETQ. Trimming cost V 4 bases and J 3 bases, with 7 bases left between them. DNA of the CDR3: TGCGCCAGCAGCCCACAGGACTATGGCTACACCTTC. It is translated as CASSPQDYGYTF.

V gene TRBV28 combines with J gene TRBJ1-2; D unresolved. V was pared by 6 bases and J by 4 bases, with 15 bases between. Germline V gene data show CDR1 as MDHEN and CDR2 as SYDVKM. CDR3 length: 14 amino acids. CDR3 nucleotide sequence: TGTGCCAGCAGCCGGCGGGGTGGAGGCTATGGCTACACCTTC. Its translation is CASSRRGGGYGYTF.

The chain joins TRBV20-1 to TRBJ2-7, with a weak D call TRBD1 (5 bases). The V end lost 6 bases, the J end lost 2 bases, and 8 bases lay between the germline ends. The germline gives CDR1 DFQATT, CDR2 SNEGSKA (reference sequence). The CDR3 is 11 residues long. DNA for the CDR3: TGCAGTGCCCCGACAGCCTACGAGCAGTACTTC. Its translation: CSAPTAYEQYF.

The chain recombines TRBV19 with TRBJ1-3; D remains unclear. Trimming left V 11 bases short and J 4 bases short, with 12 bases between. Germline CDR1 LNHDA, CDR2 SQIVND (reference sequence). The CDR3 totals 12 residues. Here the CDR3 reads CAASNRGNTIYF. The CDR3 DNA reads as TGTGCCGCAAGTAATCGGGGAAACACCATATATTTT.

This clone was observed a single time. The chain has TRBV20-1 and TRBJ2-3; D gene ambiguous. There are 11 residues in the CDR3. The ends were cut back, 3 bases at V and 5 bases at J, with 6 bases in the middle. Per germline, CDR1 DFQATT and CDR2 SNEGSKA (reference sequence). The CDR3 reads CSASFGDTQYF. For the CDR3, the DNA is TGCAGTGCTAGCTTCGGAGATACGCAGTATTTT.

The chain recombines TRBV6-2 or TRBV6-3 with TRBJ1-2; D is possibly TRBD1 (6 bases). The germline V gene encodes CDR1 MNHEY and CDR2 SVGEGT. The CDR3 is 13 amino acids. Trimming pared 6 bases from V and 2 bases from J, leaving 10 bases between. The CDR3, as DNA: TGTGCCAGCAGCCGGACAGTAAACTATGGCTACACCTTC. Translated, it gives CASSRTVNYGYTF.

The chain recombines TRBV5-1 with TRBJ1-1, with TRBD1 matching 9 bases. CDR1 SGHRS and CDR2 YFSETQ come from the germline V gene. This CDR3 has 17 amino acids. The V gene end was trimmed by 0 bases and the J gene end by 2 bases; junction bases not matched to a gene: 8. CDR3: CASSLGTGTGFNTEAFF. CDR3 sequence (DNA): TGCGCCAGCAGCTTGGGCACCGGGACAGGGTTCAACACTGAAGCTTTCTTT.

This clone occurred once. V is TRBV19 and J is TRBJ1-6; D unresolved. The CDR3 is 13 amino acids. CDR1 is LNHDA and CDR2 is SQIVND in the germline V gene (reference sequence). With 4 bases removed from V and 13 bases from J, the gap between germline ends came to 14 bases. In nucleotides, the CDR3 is TGTGCCAGTAGTACGGGTCACCCTCTGCCCCTCCACTTT. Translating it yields CASSTGHPLPLHF.

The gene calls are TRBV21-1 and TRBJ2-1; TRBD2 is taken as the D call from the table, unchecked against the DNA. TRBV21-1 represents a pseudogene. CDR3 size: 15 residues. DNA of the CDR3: TGTGCCAGCGAATTTCCCCCGGGACTCCGCAATGAGCAGTTCTTC. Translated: CASEFPPGLRNEQFF.

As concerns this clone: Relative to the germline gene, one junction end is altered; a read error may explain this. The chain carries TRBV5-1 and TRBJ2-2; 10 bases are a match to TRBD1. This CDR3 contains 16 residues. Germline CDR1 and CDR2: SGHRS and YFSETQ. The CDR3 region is CASSTRSTGGTEELFF. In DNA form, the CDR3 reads TGCGCCAGCAGCACTCGCTCGACAGGGGGCACCGAGGAGCTGTTTTTT.

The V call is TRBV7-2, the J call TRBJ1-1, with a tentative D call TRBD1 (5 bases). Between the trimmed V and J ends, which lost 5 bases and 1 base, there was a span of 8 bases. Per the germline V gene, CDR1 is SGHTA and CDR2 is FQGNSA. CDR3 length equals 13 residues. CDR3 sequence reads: CASSRRENTEAFF. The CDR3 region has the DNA TGTGCCAGCAGCCGCAGGGAGAACACTGAAGCTTTCTTT.

CDR3 sequence (DNA): TGTGCCAGCAGCTACGCAGGGGGTTATAATTCACCCCTCCACTTT. Translation: CASSYAGGYNSPLHF. J is TRBJ1-6 and V is TRBV11-2, with TRBD1 matching 7 bases. Germline trimming cut 4 bases from V and 4 bases from J; bases unmatched to any gene: 4. This CDR3 has 15 amino acids. The V gene's germline CDR1 is SGHAT and CDR2 FQNNGV.

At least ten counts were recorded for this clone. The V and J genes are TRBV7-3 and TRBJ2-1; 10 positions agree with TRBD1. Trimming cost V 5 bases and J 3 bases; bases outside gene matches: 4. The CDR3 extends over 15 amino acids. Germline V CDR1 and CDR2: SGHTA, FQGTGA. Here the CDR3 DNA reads TGTGCCAGCAGCCCCGGACAGGGGGACTACAATGAGCAGTTCTTC. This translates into CASSPGQGDYNEQFF.

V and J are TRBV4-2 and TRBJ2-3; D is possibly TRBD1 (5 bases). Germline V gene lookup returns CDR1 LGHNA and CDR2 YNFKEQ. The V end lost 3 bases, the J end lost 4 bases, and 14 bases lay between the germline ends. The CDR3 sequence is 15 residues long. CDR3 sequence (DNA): TGTGCCAGCAGCCAGGGGCCCCTGGGCGCAGATACGCAGTATTTT. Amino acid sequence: CASSQGPLGADTQYF.

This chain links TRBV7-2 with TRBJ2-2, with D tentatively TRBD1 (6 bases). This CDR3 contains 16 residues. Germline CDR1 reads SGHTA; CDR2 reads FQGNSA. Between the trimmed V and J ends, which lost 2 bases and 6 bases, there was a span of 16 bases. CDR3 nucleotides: TGTGCCAGCAGCTTAATGTCAGGGGCTGTGGCCGGGGAGCTGTTTTTT. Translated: CASSLMSGAVAGELFF.

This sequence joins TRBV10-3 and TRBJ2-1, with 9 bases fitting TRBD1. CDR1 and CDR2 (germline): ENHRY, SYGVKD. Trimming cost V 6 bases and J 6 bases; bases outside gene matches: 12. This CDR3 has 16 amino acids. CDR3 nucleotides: TGTGCCATCAGCCGAACCGGGACAGGGTCGTTCAATGAGCAGTTCTTC. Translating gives CAISRTGTGSFNEQFF.